This T cell receptor beta chain is from a study of regulatory T cells in long-lasting Graves disease. With iRepertoire HTBI primers and Arm-PCR of CDR3 regions, TCR beta libraries were built. Authors' methods: Samples revealed roughly 62 TRBV and fewer than 15 TRBJ segments. MiXCR was run by TCRdb on the multiplex PCR reads, yielding one entry per CDR3 protein. TCRdb's processing, not the authors' own work, is the source of the V and J calls. In the table there are approximately 690,000 distinct CDR3 sequences, 25% to 35% of which are singletons. Trimming removed 10 bases at V and 2 bases at J, with 18 bases between. Per the germline V gene, CDR1 is SNHLY and CDR2 is FYNNEI. The CDR3 sequence is 14 residues long. Regarding time point: persistent/refractory GD, antithyroid drugs over 5 years with positive TRAb. PBMC-extracted RNA yielded the TCR library.

This TCR came from a female donor with Graves disease. Source: peripheral blood mononuclear cells (PBMCs), taken when the disease was refractory, from a patient treated with antithyroid drugs. The genes are TRBV2 and TRBJ2-7; the D gene is possibly TRBD1 (6 bases). This CDR3 is CANTGTLFTYEQYF. CDR3 coding DNA: TGTGCCAACACCGGGACATTGTTTACCTACGAGCAGTACTTC.